A selection of T cell receptor beta chains follows, all from one sample in a study of T-cell memory formation after mild COVID-19. TCRdb reprocessed the 5' RACE reads with MiXCR, giving one entry per CDR3 protein. This table has about 270,000 distinct CDR3 sequences, 16% appearing once. Sequenced material: PBMCs or a T cell subset sorted from them (not recorded which). The receptor source for this set is a man between 18 and 35 years old who had mild COVID-19 (a few samples of this study predate the infection). Cell type and time point are not known. CDR3s include the opening cysteine and the closing phenylalanine or tryptophan. The D gene is left open where the match is weak. Clone size is shown for a subset of rows, as once, few, many or a class of expanded clone.

CDR3nt: TGTGCCAGCAGTGAACAAGGGAATTCACCCCTCCACTTT
CDR3aa: CASSEQGNSPLHF
len: 13
v_gene: TRBV25-1
j_gene: TRBJ1-6
abundance: .
d_gene: .

CDR3nt: TGTGCCAGCAGCTCAACCGAGACAGGGACCTTTGGTCCCCAGCATTTT
CDR3aa: CASSSTETGTFGPQHF
len: 16
v_gene: TRBV7-8
j_gene: TRBJ1-5
abundance: .
d_gene: TRBD1

CDR3nt: TGTGCCAGCAGCCAAGGTTTCCAGGGTGGTCAAGAGACCCAGTACTTC
CDR3aa: CASSQGFQGGQETQYF
len: 16
v_gene: TRBV3-1
j_gene: TRBJ2-5
abundance: many
d_gene: .

CDR3nt: TGTGCCAGTAGCGGGGCGTCAGGGAAAGAGACCCAGTACTTC
CDR3aa: CASSGASGKETQYF
len: 14
v_gene: TRBV19
j_gene: TRBJ2-5
abundance: many
d_gene: .

CDR3nt: TGCGCCAGCAGCCGCGGGACGCGGGGGGGACAAGAGACCCAGTACTTC
CDR3aa: CASSRGTRGGQETQYF
len: 16
v_gene: TRBV4-1
j_gene: TRBJ2-5
abundance: .
d_gene: TRBD2

CDR3nt: TGTGCCAGCAGTGGCGGGACGGATTCAACTAATGAAAAACTGTTTTTT
CDR3aa: CASSGGTDSTNEKLFF
len: 16
v_gene: TRBV6-5
j_gene: TRBJ1-4
abundance: few
d_gene: .

CDR3nt: TGTGCCAGCAGCTTAGGCAGGGACGAGCAGTACTTC
CDR3aa: CASSLGRDEQYF
len: 12
v_gene: TRBV7-9
j_gene: TRBJ2-7
abundance: few
d_gene: .

CDR3nt: TGTGCCAGCAGCCATCCAGCCAGGCAAGAGACCCAGTACTTC
CDR3aa: CASSHPARQETQYF
len: 14
v_gene: TRBV7-9
j_gene: TRBJ2-5
abundance: .
d_gene: .

CDR3nt: TGTGCCAGCAGTTCCCTACTACCCCGGGACAGTTCCTACAATGAGCAGTTCTTC
CDR3aa: CASSSLLPRDSSYNEQFF
len: 18
v_gene: TRBV12-3/TRBV12-4
j_gene: TRBJ2-1
abundance: .
d_gene: TRBD1

CDR3nt: TGTGCCACCAGCACAACAAAGACAGGGGGCCCTTACTATGGCTACACCTTC
CDR3aa: CATSTTKTGGPYYGYTF
len: 17
v_gene: TRBV15
j_gene: TRBJ1-2
abundance: few
d_gene: TRBD1

CDR3nt: TGTGCCAGCAGCCAAGTCGGCGGGGGGGCCGTAGAGACCCAGTACTTC
CDR3aa: CASSQVGGGAVETQYF
len: 16
v_gene: TRBV3-1
j_gene: TRBJ2-5
abundance: .
d_gene: TRBD2

CDR3nt: TGCGCCAGGCGACAGGGGATCACTGAAGCTTTCTTT
CDR3aa: CARRQGITEAFF
len: 12
v_gene: TRBV4-3
j_gene: TRBJ1-1
abundance: few
d_gene: TRBD1

CDR3nt: TGTGCCAGCAGTCCCTGGGAGGGATCAAGATACACCGGGGAGCTGTTTTTT
CDR3aa: CASSPWEGSRYTGELFF
len: 17
v_gene: TRBV6-2/TRBV6-3
j_gene: TRBJ2-2
abundance: .
d_gene: TRBD2

CDR3nt: TGTGCCAGCAGCCGACGGACAGGGGCCCTCACAGATACGCAGTATTTT
CDR3aa: CASSRRTGALTDTQYF
len: 16
v_gene: TRBV6-5
j_gene: TRBJ2-3
abundance: .
d_gene: TRBD1

CDR3nt: TGCGCCAGCAGCTTTCCGGGGGGGAACAATGAGCAGTTCTTC
CDR3aa: CASSFPGGNNEQFF
len: 14
v_gene: TRBV5-1
j_gene: TRBJ2-1
abundance: few
d_gene: TRBD2

CDR3nt: TGCAGCGTTAGAGGTTTCTCTGGGGCCAACGTCCTGACTTTC
CDR3aa: CSVRGFSGANVLTF
len: 14
v_gene: TRBV29-1
j_gene: TRBJ2-6
abundance: few
d_gene: .

CDR3nt: TGTGCCAGCAGCGAAGACAGGGGTGGATATCAGCCCCAGCATTTT
CDR3aa: CASSEDRGGYQPQHF
len: 15
v_gene: TRBV7-8
j_gene: TRBJ1-5
abundance: .
d_gene: TRBD1

CDR3nt: TGCAGTGCTAGAGATTTACAGGGATTGAACACTGAAGCTTTCTTT
CDR3aa: CSARDLQGLNTEAFF
len: 15
v_gene: TRBV20-1
j_gene: TRBJ1-1
abundance: .
d_gene: .

CDR3nt: TGTGCCAGCAGTTACTCCCCCGGGGGCTCTGGGGCCAACGTCCTGACTTTC
CDR3aa: CASSYSPGGSGANVLTF
len: 17
v_gene: TRBV6-2/TRBV6-3
j_gene: TRBJ2-6
abundance: .
d_gene: .

CDR3nt: TGTGCCAGCCCCAAGGAGGGGGGCGGGAACACTGAAGCTTTCTTT
CDR3aa: CASPKEGGGNTEAFF
len: 15
v_gene: TRBV12-3/TRBV12-4
j_gene: TRBJ1-1
abundance: few
d_gene: .

CDR3nt: TGCGCCAGCAGCCAAGATCACAGCGGGGGGGCCAATTATGAGCAGTTCTTC
CDR3aa: CASSQDHSGGANYEQFF
len: 17
v_gene: TRBV4-3
j_gene: TRBJ2-1
abundance: .
d_gene: TRBD2

CDR3nt: TGTGCCAGCAGCCCCGCGGCCCAGAACACCGGGGAGCTGTTTTTT
CDR3aa: CASSPAAQNTGELFF
len: 15
v_gene: TRBV4-2
j_gene: TRBJ2-2
abundance: .
d_gene: .

CDR3nt: TGTGCCAGCAGCTTAGGTGGTACAGGGGCAACAGATACGCAGTATTTT
CDR3aa: CASSLGGTGATDTQYF
len: 16
v_gene: TRBV7-9
j_gene: TRBJ2-3
abundance: many
d_gene: TRBD1

CDR3nt: TGTGCCAGCAGGAATTATGGGACAGGGGACAATGAGCAGTTCTTC
CDR3aa: CASRNYGTGDNEQFF
len: 15
v_gene: TRBV25-1
j_gene: TRBJ2-1
abundance: many
d_gene: TRBD1

CDR3nt: TGTGCCATCAGTGAGAGAGCGGGAGAGCAGTACTTC
CDR3aa: CAISERAGEQYF
len: 12
v_gene: TRBV10-3
j_gene: TRBJ2-7
abundance: .
d_gene: TRBD2

CDR3nt: TGTGCCAGCAGCCAAGACAGGGTTAGCAATCAGCCCCAGCATTTT
CDR3aa: CASSQDRVSNQPQHF
len: 15
v_gene: TRBV6-6
j_gene: TRBJ1-5
abundance: .
d_gene: TRBD1

CDR3nt: TGCAGCGTTCCCGGAGGGTCTCGAATCGGATACAATGAGCAGTTCTTC
CDR3aa: CSVPGGSRIGYNEQFF
len: 16
v_gene: TRBV29-1
j_gene: TRBJ2-1
abundance: few
d_gene: .

CDR3nt: TGTGCCAGCAGCCCCCCGTCCAGAAATGAGCAGTTCTTC
CDR3aa: CASSPPSRNEQFF
len: 13
v_gene: TRBV7-8
j_gene: TRBJ2-1
abundance: few
d_gene: .

CDR3nt: TGTGCCATCAGTGGGCAAGGGGGCCCAACCGGGGAGCTGTTTTTT
CDR3aa: CAISGQGGPTGELFF
len: 15
v_gene: TRBV10-3
j_gene: TRBJ2-2
abundance: .
d_gene: TRBD1

CDR3nt: TGTGCCAGCAGAGGGGGGACAGAGCACAATCAGCCCCAGCATTTT
CDR3aa: CASRGGTEHNQPQHF
len: 15
v_gene: TRBV12-3/TRBV12-4
j_gene: TRBJ1-5
abundance: .
d_gene: TRBD1

CDR3nt: TGTGCCACCAGTGACCAAGACAGCCCGAATACCTACAATGAGCAGTTCTTC
CDR3aa: CATSDQDSPNTYNEQFF
len: 17
v_gene: TRBV24-1
j_gene: TRBJ2-1
abundance: once
d_gene: .

CDR3nt: TGTGCCAGCAGCTTCTACAAGGGCCGAGGAGAGACCCAGTACTTC
CDR3aa: CASSFYKGRGETQYF
len: 15
v_gene: TRBV5-6
j_gene: TRBJ2-5
abundance: .
d_gene: .

CDR3nt: TGTGCCAGCAGTTTACGGGTCGGGGGGCCCACTGAAGCTTTCTTT
CDR3aa: CASSLRVGGPTEAFF
len: 15
v_gene: TRBV12-3/TRBV12-4
j_gene: TRBJ1-1
abundance: few
d_gene: .

CDR3nt: TGTGCCAGCAGTGTCTTCGGGGAGAATGAGCAGTTCTTC
CDR3aa: CASSVFGENEQFF
len: 13
v_gene: TRBV2
j_gene: TRBJ2-1
abundance: .
d_gene: .

CDR3nt: TGCAGTGCTGGGCAAAGCGGGGGACTCCAAGAGACCCAGTACTTC
CDR3aa: CSAGQSGGLQETQYF
len: 15
v_gene: TRBV20-1
j_gene: TRBJ2-5
abundance: .
d_gene: TRBD2

CDR3nt: TGCAGCGTCCGCACAGGGCCCGGAAGGGGAAACACCATATATTTT
CDR3aa: CSVRTGPGRGNTIYF
len: 15
v_gene: TRBV29-1
j_gene: TRBJ1-3
abundance: .
d_gene: .

CDR3nt: TGTGCCATCAGAGCTGACAGGGGGGTGAGGACTGAAGCTTTCTTT
CDR3aa: CAIRADRGVRTEAFF
len: 15
v_gene: TRBV10-3
j_gene: TRBJ1-1
abundance: .
d_gene: TRBD1

CDR3nt: TGTGCCAGCAGCTTCGGGACAGGTACTTCCTACGAGCAGTACTTC
CDR3aa: CASSFGTGTSYEQYF
len: 15
v_gene: TRBV7-3
j_gene: TRBJ2-7
abundance: .
d_gene: TRBD1

CDR3nt: TGTGCCAGCAGCCCCAGGGATGGCCTGAACACTGAAGCTTTCTTT
CDR3aa: CASSPRDGLNTEAFF
len: 15
v_gene: TRBV7-2
j_gene: TRBJ1-1
abundance: .
d_gene: .

CDR3nt: TGTGCCAGCAGCCCAGGGACAGGGCAGCCCCAGCATTTT
CDR3aa: CASSPGTGQPQHF
len: 13
v_gene: TRBV7-2
j_gene: TRBJ1-5
abundance: once
d_gene: TRBD1

CDR3nt: TGCAGTGCTAGTGACCGGGTGGCGGGAGCAGGGGCCCAGTACTTC
CDR3aa: CSASDRVAGAGAQYF
len: 15
v_gene: TRBV20-1
j_gene: TRBJ2-5
abundance: few
d_gene: .

CDR3nt: TGTGCCAGCAGCGGGGGGACATCTTGGGGGAACACTGAAGCTTTCTTT
CDR3aa: CASSGGTSWGNTEAFF
len: 16
v_gene: TRBV11-2
j_gene: TRBJ1-1
abundance: .
d_gene: .

CDR3nt: TGTGCCAGCAGCGGCGGGGGTCTTACCTACAATGAGCAGTTCTTC
CDR3aa: CASSGGGLTYNEQFF
len: 15
v_gene: TRBV11-2
j_gene: TRBJ2-1
abundance: few
d_gene: TRBD2

CDR3nt: TGTGCCAGCAGCTACAAAAACAATGAGCAGTTCTTC
CDR3aa: CASSYKNNEQFF
len: 12
v_gene: TRBV13
j_gene: TRBJ2-1
abundance: many
d_gene: .

CDR3nt: TGTGCCAGCAGTTTCCGACTAGACCTCACCGGGGAGCTGTTTTTT
CDR3aa: CASSFRLDLTGELFF
len: 15
v_gene: TRBV6-5
j_gene: TRBJ2-2
abundance: .
d_gene: .

CDR3nt: TGTGCCAGCAGCGCGGGTGTAGCCTCCTACAATGAGCAGTTCTTC
CDR3aa: CASSAGVASYNEQFF
len: 15
v_gene: TRBV9
j_gene: TRBJ2-1
abundance: few
d_gene: .

CDR3nt: TGTGCCACCAGTTCTCATGGTAGTCAGCCCCAGCATTTT
CDR3aa: CATSSHGSQPQHF
len: 13
v_gene: TRBV15
j_gene: TRBJ1-5
abundance: few
d_gene: .

CDR3nt: TGTGCCAGCAGTTTGAGTTCACAGGGCGATAATTCACCCCTCCACTTT
CDR3aa: CASSLSSQGDNSPLHF
len: 16
v_gene: TRBV12-3/TRBV12-4
j_gene: TRBJ1-6
abundance: few
d_gene: .

CDR3nt: TGTGCCAGCAGTCCCAGGGGTACCTCCTACGAGCAGTACTTC
CDR3aa: CASSPRGTSYEQYF
len: 14
v_gene: TRBV12-3/TRBV12-4
j_gene: TRBJ2-7
abundance: many
d_gene: .

CDR3nt: TGTGCCAGCAGCTTCTTCCTCAACCAAGAGACCCAGTACTTC
CDR3aa: CASSFFLNQETQYF
len: 14
v_gene: TRBV7-9
j_gene: TRBJ2-5
abundance: few
d_gene: .

CDR3nt: TGCGCCAGCAGCCAAGTTGGGGGTGGCACAGATACGCAGTATTTT
CDR3aa: CASSQVGGGTDTQYF
len: 15
v_gene: TRBV4-3
j_gene: TRBJ2-3
abundance: .
d_gene: .

CDR3nt: TGTGCCAGCAGCAAAGAGGGAGGGGAAGCCTACGAGCAGTACTTC
CDR3aa: CASSKEGGEAYEQYF
len: 15
v_gene: TRBV21-1
j_gene: TRBJ2-7
abundance: few
d_gene: .

CDR3nt: TGCAGCGTTGATACCGCGGGGGGGACAGATACGCAGTATTTT
CDR3aa: CSVDTAGGTDTQYF
len: 14
v_gene: TRBV29-1
j_gene: TRBJ2-3
abundance: few
d_gene: TRBD2